Listed below are T cell receptor beta chains from one sample, sequenced in a study of Ad26.COV2.S vaccination and SARS-CoV-2 variants. TCRdb's table, derived via immunoSEQ multiplex PCR, lists solely in-frame clones and lacks some. The sample carries about 350,000 clones, around 84% recorded once. This specimen was peripheral blood, taken in a trial of Ad26.COV2.S vaccine versus placebo. All receptors come from a person between 18 and 65 years old who received the Ad26.COV2.S COVID-19 vaccine or a placebo. CDR3s include the opening cysteine and the closing phenylalanine or tryptophan. The D gene is left open where the match is weak. Expanded clones are given a class, and other clones once, few, many or no size at all.

d_gene	j_gene	v_gene	abundance	CDR3nt	CDR3aa
-	TRBJ2-3	TRBV4-1	-	TGCGCCAGCAGCCAAGAGGGACCGGGCCTACGTATAACAGATACGCAGTATTTT	CASSQEGPGLRITDTQYF
TRBD2	TRBJ2-1	TRBV20-1	-	TGCAGTGCAAGTCGGGAGGGGCAGTTCTTC	CSASREGQFF
-	TRBJ2-1	TRBV5-1	-	TGCGCCAGCAGCTTGGAGTCAGGGGAAAATGAGCAGTTCTTC	CASSLESGENEQFF
TRBD2	TRBJ2-1	TRBV7-2	-	TGTGCCAGCAGCTTAGGTCCAGCGGGGGGGTACAATGAGCAGTTCTTC	CASSLGPAGGYNEQFF
-	TRBJ2-3	TRBV5-6	-	TGTGCCAGCAGCGGGACAACCAACCCTAGCACAGATACGCAGTATTTT	CASSGTTNPSTDTQYF
-	TRBJ1-5	TRBV4-1	few	TGCGCCAGCAGCCAAGATCGCGACTGGGGTGGGGATCAGCCCCAGCATTTT	CASSQDRDWGGDQPQHF
-	TRBJ2-1	TRBV6-1	-	TGTGCCAGCAGTGAGTTGGTGTCCTACAATGAGCAGTTCTTC	CASSELVSYNEQFF
TRBD1	TRBJ2-7	TRBV10-3	-	TGTGCCACGGGACAGGGATCCTACGAGCAGTACTTC	CATGQGSYEQYF
TRBD2	TRBJ2-1	TRBV7-2	-	TGTGCCAGCAGCGTTTCTAGCGGGGGGGAGCTTAGTGAGCAGTTCTTC	CASSVSSGGELSEQFF
TRBD2	TRBJ2-5	TRBV5-1	few	TGCGCCAGCAGCCCCTCTAGCGGGGGGAACCAAGAGACCCAGTACTTC	CASSPSSGGNQETQYF
-	TRBJ2-1	TRBV15	-	TGTGCCACCAGCGCTGGACTGGGGACGTCTGGGACGTATGAGCAGTTCTTC	CATSAGLGTSGTYEQFF
-	TRBJ1-1	TRBV6-6	-	TGTGCCAGCAGAGCCGGGACGGCGAACACTGAAGCTTTCTTT	CASRAGTANTEAFF
-	TRBJ1-2	TRBV11-2	-	TGTGCCAGCAGCCCCAGTGTGGGTTTGTATGGCTACACCTTC	CASSPSVGLYGYTF
-	TRBJ1-6	TRBV4-3	-	TGCGCCAGCAGCCAAGGAGGTAATTCACCCCTCCACTTT	CASSQGGNSPLHF
-	TRBJ2-4	TRBV10-3	once	TGTGCCATCAGTGAGTCGGGACATATTCAGTACTTC	CAISESGHIQYF
-	TRBJ2-1	TRBV27	-	TGTGCCAGCAGTTTTGAGGGGAACGAGAGGGAGCAGTTCTTC	CASSFEGNEREQFF
TRBD1	TRBJ1-4	TRBV7-2	-	TGTGCCAGCAGCTTGGACAGGGAAGGGGAAAAACTGTTTTTT	CASSLDREGEKLFF
-	TRBJ2-7	TRBV7-2	once	TGTGCCAGCAGCAACCCTACGGGCCCCTACGAGCAGTACTTC	CASSNPTGPYEQYF
-	TRBJ1-1	TRBV6-2/TRBV6-3	-	TGTGCCAGCAGTACCAACATAATCCGGGACATCATAAACACTGAAGCTTTCTTT	CASSTNIIRDIINTEAFF
-	TRBJ1-6	TRBV5-8	-	TGTGCCAGCAGCCTTTCCGATTATAATTCACCCCTCCACTTT	CASSLSDYNSPLHF
-	TRBJ1-2	TRBV18	-	TGTGCCAGCTCGGTCTCGGACTATGGCTACACCTTC	CASSVSDYGYTF
TRBD2	TRBJ2-7	TRBV3-1/TRBV3-2	-	TGTGCCAGCAAGGCCCGGGCGGGGGTGGCCTACGAGCAGTACTTC	CASKARAGVAYEQYF
-	TRBJ2-7	TRBV19	-	TGTGCCAGTAGTATCGGAGCAGGTCCCTACGAGCAGTACTTC	CASSIGAGPYEQYF
-	TRBJ2-1	TRBV6-5	-	TGTGCCAGCAGATTAACAGGATCCTCCTACAATGAGCAGTTCTTC	CASRLTGSSYNEQFF
-	TRBJ2-7	TRBV11-2	-	TGTGCCAGCAGCTACGAAAGTAAGAAGGACGGGGCCTACGAGCAGTACTTC	CASSYESKKDGAYEQYF
-	TRBJ1-3	TRBV7-2	once	TGTGCCAGCAGCTCAACCACAAACCTAAGGGCTGGAAACACCATATATTTT	CASSSTTNLRAGNTIYF
TRBD2	TRBJ2-1	TRBV6-5	-	TGTGCCAGCAGCCTAAGACTAGCGGGACACAATGAGCAGTTCTTC	CASSLRLAGHNEQFF